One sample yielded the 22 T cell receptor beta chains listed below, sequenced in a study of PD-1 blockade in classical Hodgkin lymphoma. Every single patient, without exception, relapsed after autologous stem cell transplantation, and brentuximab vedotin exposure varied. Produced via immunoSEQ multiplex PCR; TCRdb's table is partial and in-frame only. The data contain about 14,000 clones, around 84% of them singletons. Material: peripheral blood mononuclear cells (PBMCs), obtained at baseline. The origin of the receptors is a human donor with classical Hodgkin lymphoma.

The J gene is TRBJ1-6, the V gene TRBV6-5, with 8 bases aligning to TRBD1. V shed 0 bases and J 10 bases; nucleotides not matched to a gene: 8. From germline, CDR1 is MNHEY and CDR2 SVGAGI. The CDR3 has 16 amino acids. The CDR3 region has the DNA TGTGCCAGCAGTTACTCAAGGACAGGGAAAGGATCACCCCTCCACTTT. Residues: CASSYSRTGKGSPLHF.

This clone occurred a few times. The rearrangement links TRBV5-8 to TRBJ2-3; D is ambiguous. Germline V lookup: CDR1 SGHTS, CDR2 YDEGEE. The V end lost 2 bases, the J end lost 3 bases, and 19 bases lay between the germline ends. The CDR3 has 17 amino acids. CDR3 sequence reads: CASSFWADGLSTDTQYF. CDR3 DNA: TGTGCCAGCAGCTTTTGGGCCGACGGATTGAGTACAGATACGCAGTATTTT. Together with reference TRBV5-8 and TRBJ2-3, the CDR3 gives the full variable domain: EAGVTQSPTHLIKTRGQQATLRCSPISGHTSVYWYQQALGLGLQFLLWYDEGEERNRGNFPPRFSGRQFPNYSSELNVNALELEDSALYLCASSFWADGLSTDTQYFGPGTRLTVL.

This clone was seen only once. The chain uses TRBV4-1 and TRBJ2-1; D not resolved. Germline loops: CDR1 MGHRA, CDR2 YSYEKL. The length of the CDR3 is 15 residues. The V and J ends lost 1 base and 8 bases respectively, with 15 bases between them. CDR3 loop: CASSQAVKVVYEQFF. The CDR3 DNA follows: TGCGCCAGCAGCCAAGCGGTGAAGGTGGTCTATGAGCAGTTCTTC.

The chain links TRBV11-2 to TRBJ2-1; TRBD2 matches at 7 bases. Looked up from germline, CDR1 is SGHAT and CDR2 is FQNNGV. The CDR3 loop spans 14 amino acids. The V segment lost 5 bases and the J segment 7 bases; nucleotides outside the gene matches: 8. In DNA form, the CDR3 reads TGTGCCAGCAGCCGCGGGGGAGCGGGGAATGAGCAGTTCTTC. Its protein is CASSRGGAGNEQFF.

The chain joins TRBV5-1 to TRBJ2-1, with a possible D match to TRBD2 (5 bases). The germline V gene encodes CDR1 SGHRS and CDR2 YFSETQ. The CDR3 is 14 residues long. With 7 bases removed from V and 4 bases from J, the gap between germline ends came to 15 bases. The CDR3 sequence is CASGTGISYNEQFF. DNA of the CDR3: TGCGCCAGCGGAACGGGGATCTCGTACAATGAGCAGTTCTTC. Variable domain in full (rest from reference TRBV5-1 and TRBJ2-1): KAGVTQTPRYLIKTRGQQVTLSCSPISGHRSVSWYQQTPGQGLQFLFEYFSETQRNKGNFPGRFSGRQFSNSRSEMNVSTLELGDSALYLCASGTGISYNEQFFGPGTRLTVL.

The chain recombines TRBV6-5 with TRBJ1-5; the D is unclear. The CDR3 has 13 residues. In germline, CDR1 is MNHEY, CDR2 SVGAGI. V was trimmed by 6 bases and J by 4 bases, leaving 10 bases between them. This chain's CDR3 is CASSSPGNQPQHF. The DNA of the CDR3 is TGTGCCAGCAGCTCCCCGGGGAATCAGCCCCAGCATTTT.

DNA of the CDR3: TGTGCCAGCAGCTTGGGGGGGTTTTATTATTCACCCCTCCACTTT. Amino acid sequence: CASSLGGFYYSPLHF. V usage is TRBV7-6 and J usage is TRBJ1-6; possible D gene TRBD1, 5 bases. CDR3 length equals 15 residues. V lost 3 bases to trimming and J lost 8 bases, with 14 bases between them. Germline loops: CDR1 SGHVS, CDR2 FNYEAQ. The full variable domain, rest sourced from reference TRBV7-6 and TRBJ1-6, is GAGVSQSPRYKVTKRGQDVALRCDPISGHVSLYWYRQALGQGPEFLTYFNYEAQQDKSGLPNDRFSAERPEGSISTLTIQRTEQRDSAMYRCASSLGGFYYSPLHFGNGTRLTVT.

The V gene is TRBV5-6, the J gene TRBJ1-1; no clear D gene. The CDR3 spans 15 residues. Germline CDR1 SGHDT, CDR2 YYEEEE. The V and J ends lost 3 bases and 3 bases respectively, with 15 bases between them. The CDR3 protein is CASSSWRVAYTEAFF. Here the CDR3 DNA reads TGTGCCAGCAGCTCCTGGCGGGTCGCGTACACTGAAGCTTTCTTT.

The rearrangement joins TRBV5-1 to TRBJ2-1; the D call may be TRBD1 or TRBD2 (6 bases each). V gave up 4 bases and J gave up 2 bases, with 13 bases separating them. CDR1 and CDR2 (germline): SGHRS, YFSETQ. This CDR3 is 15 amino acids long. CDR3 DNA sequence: TGCGCCAGCAGCATAACGGGGGCGGCCTACAATGAGCAGTTCTTC. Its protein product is CASSITGAAYNEQFF.

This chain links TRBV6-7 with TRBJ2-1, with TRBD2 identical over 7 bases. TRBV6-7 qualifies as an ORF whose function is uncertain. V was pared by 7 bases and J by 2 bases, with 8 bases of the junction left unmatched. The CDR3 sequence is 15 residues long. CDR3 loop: CASTERGLTYNEQFF. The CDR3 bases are TGTGCCAGCACCGAACGGGGACTAACCTACAATGAGCAGTTCTTC.

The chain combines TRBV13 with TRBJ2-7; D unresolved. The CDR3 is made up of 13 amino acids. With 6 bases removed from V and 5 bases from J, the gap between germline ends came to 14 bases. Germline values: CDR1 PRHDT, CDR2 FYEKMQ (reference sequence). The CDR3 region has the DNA TGTGCCAGCAGTTCCCTTTCGGGCAACGAGCAGTACTTC. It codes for CASSSLSGNEQYF.

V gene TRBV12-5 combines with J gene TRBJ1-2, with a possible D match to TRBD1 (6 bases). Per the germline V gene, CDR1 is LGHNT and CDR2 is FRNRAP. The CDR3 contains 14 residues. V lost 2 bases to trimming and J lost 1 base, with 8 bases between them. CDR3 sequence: CASGLTGNNYGYTF. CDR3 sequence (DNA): TGTGCTAGTGGTTTGACAGGGAATAACTATGGCTACACCTTC.

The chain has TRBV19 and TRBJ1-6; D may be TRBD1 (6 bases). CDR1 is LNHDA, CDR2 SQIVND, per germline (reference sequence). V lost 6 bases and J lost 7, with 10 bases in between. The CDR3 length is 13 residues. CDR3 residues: CASRQQGNSPLHF. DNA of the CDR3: TGTGCCAGTAGACAACAGGGAAATTCACCCCTCCACTTT.

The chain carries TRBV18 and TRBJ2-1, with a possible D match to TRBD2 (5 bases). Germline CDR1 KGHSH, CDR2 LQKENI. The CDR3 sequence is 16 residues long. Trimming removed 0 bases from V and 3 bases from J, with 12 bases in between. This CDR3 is CASSPPRRGYYNEQFF. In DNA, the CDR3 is TGTGCCAGCTCACCACCGCGCCGGGGTTACTACAATGAGCAGTTCTTC.

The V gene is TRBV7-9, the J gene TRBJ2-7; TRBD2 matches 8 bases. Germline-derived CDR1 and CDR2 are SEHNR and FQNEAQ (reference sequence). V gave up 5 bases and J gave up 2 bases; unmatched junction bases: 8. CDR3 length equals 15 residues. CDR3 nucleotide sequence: TGTGCCAGCAGCCTAACTAGCGGAGTACCCTACGAGCAGTACTTC. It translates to CASSLTSGVPYEQYF.

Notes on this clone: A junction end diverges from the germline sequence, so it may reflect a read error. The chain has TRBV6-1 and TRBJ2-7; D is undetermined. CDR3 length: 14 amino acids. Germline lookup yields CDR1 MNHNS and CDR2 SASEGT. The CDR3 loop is CASSEGNQDYEQYF. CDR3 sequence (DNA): TGTGCCAGCAGCGAAGGGAACCAGGACTACGAGCAGTACTTC.

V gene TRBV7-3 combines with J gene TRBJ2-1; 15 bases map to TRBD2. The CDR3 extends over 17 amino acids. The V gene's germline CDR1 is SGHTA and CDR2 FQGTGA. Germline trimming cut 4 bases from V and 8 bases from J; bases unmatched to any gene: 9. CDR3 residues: CASSYGLAGGPGDEQFF. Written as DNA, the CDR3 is TGTGCCAGCAGCTATGGACTAGCGGGAGGGCCTGGTGATGAGCAGTTCTTC.

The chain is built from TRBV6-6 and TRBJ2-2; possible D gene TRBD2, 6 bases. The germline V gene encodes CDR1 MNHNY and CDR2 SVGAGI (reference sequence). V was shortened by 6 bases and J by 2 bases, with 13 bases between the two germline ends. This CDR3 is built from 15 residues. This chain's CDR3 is CASSNLAPNTGELFF. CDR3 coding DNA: TGTGCCAGCAGCAACCTAGCGCCTAACACCGGGGAGCTGTTTTTT.

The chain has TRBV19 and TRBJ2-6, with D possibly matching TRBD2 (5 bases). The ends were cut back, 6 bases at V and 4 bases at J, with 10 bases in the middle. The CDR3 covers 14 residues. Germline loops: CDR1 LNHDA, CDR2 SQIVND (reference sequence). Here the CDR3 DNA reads TGTGCCAGTAGCATACGGGGAGGGGCCAACGTCCTGACTTTC. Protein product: CASSIRGGANVLTF.

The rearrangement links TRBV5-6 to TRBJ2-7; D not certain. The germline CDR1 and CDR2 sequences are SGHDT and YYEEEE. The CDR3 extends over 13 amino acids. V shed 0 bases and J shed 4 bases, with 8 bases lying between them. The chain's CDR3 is CASSLGSEYEQYF. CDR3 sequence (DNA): TGTGCCAGCAGCTTGGGTTCGGAATACGAGCAGTACTTC.

The CDR3 loop reads CAVSPKSGGTNTGELFF. CDR3 nucleotides: TGTGCCGTATCACCTAAATCGGGGGGAACGAACACCGGGGAGCTGTTTTTT. The genes are TRBV19 and TRBJ2-2; 7 bases are a match to TRBD2. The CDR3 is made up of 17 amino acids. Germline V CDR1 and CDR2: LNHDA, SQIVND (reference sequence). After removal of 11 bases from V and 0 bases from J, the junction contained 15 bases not matched to a gene.

CDR3 nucleotides: TGTGCCAGCAGTCCGGCCTCGAAGGGCTACGAGCAGTACTTC. Translated: CASSPASKGYEQYF. The chain uses TRBV2 and TRBJ2-7; D is ambiguous. CDR3 length: 14 amino acids. Germline-derived CDR1 and CDR2 are SNHLY and FYNNEI. The germline V and J ends were trimmed by 5 bases and 3 bases, with 14 bases remaining between them. Combining the CDR3 with reference TRBV2 and TRBJ2-7 gives the whole variable domain EPEVTQTPSHQVTQMGQEVILRCVPISNHLYFYWYRQILGQKVEFLVSFYNNEISEKSEIFDDQFSVERPDGSNFTLKIRSTKLEDSAMYFCASSPASKGYEQYFGPGTRLTVT.